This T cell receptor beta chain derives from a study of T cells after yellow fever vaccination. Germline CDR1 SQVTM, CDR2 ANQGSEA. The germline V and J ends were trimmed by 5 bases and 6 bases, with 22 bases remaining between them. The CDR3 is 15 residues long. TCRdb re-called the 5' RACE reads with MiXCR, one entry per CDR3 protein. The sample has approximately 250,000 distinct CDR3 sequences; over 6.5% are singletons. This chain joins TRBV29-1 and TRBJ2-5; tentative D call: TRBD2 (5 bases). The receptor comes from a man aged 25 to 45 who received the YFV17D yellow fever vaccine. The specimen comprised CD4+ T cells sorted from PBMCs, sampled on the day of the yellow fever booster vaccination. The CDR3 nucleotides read TGCAGCGTTAGTGAACCGTACTGGGAGCGGAAGACCCAGTACTTC. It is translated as CSVSEPYWERKTQYF. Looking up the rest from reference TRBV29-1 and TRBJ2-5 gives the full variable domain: SAVISQKPSRDICQRGTSLTIQCQVDSQVTMMFWYRQQPGQSLTLIATANQGSEATYESGFVIDKFPISRPNLTFSTLTVSNMSPEDSSIYLCSVSEPYWERKTQYFGPGTRLLVL.